The 14 T cell receptor beta chains in this list originate from one sample, sequenced in a study of blood T cell repertoires in COVID-19. The protocol was immunoSEQ multiplex PCR, while the TCRdb copy is restricted to in-frame clones and leaves out a portion. The sample lists approximately 60,000 clones, 70% to 90% occurring once. Source material: peripheral blood. The origin of the receptors is a man aged 50-59 years with active COVID-19.

Here the CDR3 reads CASRIRKSRELVSGNTIYF. Here the CDR3 DNA reads TGTGCCAGCAGAATCCGAAAATCCCGAGAGCTAGTCTCTGGAAACACCATATATTTT. The chain has TRBV27 and TRBJ1-3; D not resolved. The germline V gene has CDR1 MNHEY and CDR2 SMNVEV (reference sequence). Trimming took off 6 bases at V and 0 bases at J, with 24 bases between the two ends. This CDR3 has 19 residues.

This CDR3 is CASSISRRGFLAGANVLTF. The CDR3 DNA sequence: TGTGCCAGTAGTATAAGTCGTCGGGGTTTTCTGGCTGGGGCCAACGTCCTGACTTTC. The chain combines TRBV19 with TRBJ2-6; a possible D gene is TRBD2 (5 bases). Germline CDR1 is LNHDA and CDR2 is SQIVND (reference sequence). The CDR3 loop spans 19 amino acids. Trimming pared 2 bases from V and 2 bases from J, leaving 19 bases between.

V and J are TRBV27 and TRBJ2-1; 8 bases fit TRBD1. Germline V gives CDR1 MNHEY, CDR2 SMNVEV (reference sequence). The CDR3 extends over 14 amino acids. Trimming at V came to 6 bases and at J to 6 bases, leaving 7 bases not matched to a gene. CDR3 residues: CASRLTGVGNEQFF. The CDR3 DNA reads TGTGCCAGCAGGCTGACAGGGGTGGGCAATGAGCAGTTCTTC.

This chain uses TRBV6-1 with TRBJ2-1, with 9 bases aligning to TRBD1. Germline CDR1 is MNHNS and CDR2 is SASEGT. The CDR3 has 15 amino acids. J gave up 8 bases and V 2 bases, and 7 bases lay outside the gene matches. For the CDR3, the DNA is TGTGCCAGCAGTGAATGGGGACAGGGAGAAGATGAGCAGTTCTTC. It translates to CASSEWGQGEDEQFF.

The V call is TRBV9, the J call TRBJ2-4, with D possibly matching TRBD1 (6 bases). The V end was cut by 3 bases, the J end by 8 bases, with 9 bases between. The CDR3 is 12 residues long. Per germline, CDR1 SGDLS and CDR2 YYNGEE. The CDR3 sequence: CASSGEGDIQYF. In DNA, the CDR3 is TGTGCCAGCAGCGGAGAGGGGGACATTCAGTACTTC.

The chain couples TRBV7-9 to TRBJ2-5; D unresolved. The V end was cut by 8 bases, the J end by 2 bases, with 12 bases between. Germline CDR1 SEHNR, CDR2 FQNEAQ (reference sequence). The CDR3 spans 13 residues. In DNA form, the CDR3 reads TGTGCCAGCGGCCAGAAAGAACAAGAGACCCAGTACTTC. This translates into CASGQKEQETQYF.

This clone was counted once. The chain employs TRBV6-5 and TRBJ2-7; tentative D call: TRBD1 (5 bases). The V end lost 7 bases, the J end lost 0 bases, and 16 bases lay between the germline ends. This CDR3 is 15 amino acids long. The germline V gene has CDR1 MNHEY and CDR2 SVGAGI. The CDR3 region is CASTQGQLISYEQYF. The CDR3, as DNA: TGTGCCAGCACCCAGGGCCAGTTAATCTCCTACGAGCAGTACTTC.

The V gene is TRBV6-1, the J gene TRBJ2-4; D is unclear. This CDR3 has 13 residues. V gave up 1 base and J gave up 9 bases, with 10 bases separating them. Germline V gene sequence: CDR1 MNHNS, CDR2 SASEGT. CDR3 residues: CASSEGAVGIQYF. The DNA for the CDR3 is TGTGCCAGCAGTGAAGGGGCAGTGGGCATTCAGTACTTC.

This chain's CDR3 is CASSPPTAWASGNTIYF. The CDR3 region has the DNA TGTGCCAGCTCACCACCGACAGCCTGGGCCTCTGGAAACACCATATATTTT. V usage is TRBV18 and J usage is TRBJ1-3; D is perhaps TRBD1 (5 bases). CDR1 and CDR2 (germline): KGHSH, LQKENI. There are 17 residues in the CDR3. The V end lost 0 bases, the J end lost 0 bases, and 12 bases lay between the germline ends. Full variable domain (rest looked up from reference TRBV18 and TRBJ1-3): NAGVMQNPRHLVRRRGQEARLRCSPMKGHSHVYWYRQLPEEGLKFMVYLQKENIIDESGMPKERFSAEFPKEGPSILRIQQVVRGDSAAYFCASSPPTAWASGNTIYFGEGSWLTVV.

This clone was seen more than once but under ten times. The J gene is TRBJ2-7, the V gene TRBV9; D might be TRBD1 (6 bases). The V gene's germline CDR1 is SGDLS and CDR2 YYNGEE. The CDR3 sequence is 14 residues long. V shed 0 bases and J shed 0 bases, with 7 bases lying between them. The CDR3 bases are TGTGCCAGCAGCGTAGGGACAGTCTCCTACGAGCAGTACTTC. Translating it yields CASSVGTVSYEQYF. Based on the CDR3 plus reference TRBV9 and TRBJ2-7, the full variable domain is DSGVTQTPKHLITATGQRVTLRCSPRSGDLSVYWYQQSLDQGLQFLIQYYNGEERAKGNILERFSAQQFPDLHSELNLSSLELGDSALYFCASSVGTVSYEQYFGPGTRLTVT.

The table lists this clone with a few counts. The V and J genes are TRBV5-1 and TRBJ1-2; D is undetermined. This CDR3 contains 13 residues. V was pared by 0 bases and J by 4 bases, with 7 bases between. Germline V gives CDR1 SGHRS, CDR2 YFSETQ. CDR3 in amino acids: CASSLAAGYGYTF. CDR3 bases: TGCGCCAGCAGCTTGGCCGCCGGCTATGGCTACACCTTC. Complete variable domain (other parts from reference TRBV5-1 and TRBJ1-2): KAGVTQTPRYLIKTRGQQVTLSCSPISGHRSVSWYQQTPGQGLQFLFEYFSETQRNKGNFPGRFSGRQFSNSRSEMNVSTLELGDSALYLCASSLAAGYGYTFGSGTRLTVV.

The chain uses TRBV7-9 and TRBJ1-1, with D maybe TRBD1 (5 bases). Trimming shortened V by 2 bases and J by 4 bases, and 17 bases separated the two germline ends. The germline V gene has CDR1 SEHNR and CDR2 FQNEAQ (reference sequence). The CDR3 is 16 amino acids. CDR3 DNA: TGTGCCAGCAGCTTACCCGACCCAGGGATGGGCACTGAAGCTTTCTTT. It is translated as CASSLPDPGMGTEAFF.

The chain combines TRBV4-2 with TRBJ2-3, with TRBD2 matching over 9 bases. Germline lookup yields CDR1 LGHNA and CDR2 YNFKEQ. The CDR3 has 15 residues. V trimming: 4 bases; J trimming: 1 base; junction bases outside the gene matches: 3. CDR3 DNA: TGTGCCAGCAGCCGCCAGCGGGGGGGCACAGATACGCAGTATTTT. Protein product: CASSRQRGGTDTQYF.

The V and J genes are TRBV27 and TRBJ1-4, with 8 bases matching TRBD1. The CDR3 contains 16 residues. With 6 bases clipped from V and 5 bases from J, the junction kept 11 bases outside the gene matches. The germline gives CDR1 MNHEY, CDR2 SMNVEV (reference sequence). CDR3 protein: CASSWGTGRGNEKLFF. Written as DNA, the CDR3 is TGTGCCAGCAGCTGGGGGACAGGCCGTGGGAATGAAAAACTGTTTTTT.